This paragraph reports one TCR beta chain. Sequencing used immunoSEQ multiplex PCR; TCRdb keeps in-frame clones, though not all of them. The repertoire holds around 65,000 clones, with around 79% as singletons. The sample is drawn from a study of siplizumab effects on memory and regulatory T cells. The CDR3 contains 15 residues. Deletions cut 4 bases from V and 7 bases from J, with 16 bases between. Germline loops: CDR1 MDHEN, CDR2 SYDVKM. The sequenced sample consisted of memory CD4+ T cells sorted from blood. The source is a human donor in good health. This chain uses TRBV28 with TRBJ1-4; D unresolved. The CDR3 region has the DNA TGTGCCAGCAGTTCGCTAAGTTCCGGGAGTGAAAAACTGTTTTTT. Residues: CASSSLSSGSEKLFF.